The 5 T cell receptor beta chains presented below share a single source sample, sequenced in a study of T-cell reconstitution after alpha-beta-depleted transplantation in children. Unique molecular identifiers were incorporated during preparation of the TCRbeta library. From the PCR reads, TCRdb called clonotypes with MiXCR, one entry per CDR3 protein. The sample records around 360,000 distinct CDR3 sequences, approximately 10% being singletons. Sequencing used PBMCs from the stem cell graft donor, obtained from the stem cell graft. These TCRs come from a human donor who donated a stem cell graft to a child with acute lymphoblastic leukemia.

The chain recombines TRBV6-6 with TRBJ2-5; D not resolved. This CDR3 spans 13 amino acids. Germline lookup yields CDR1 MNHNY and CDR2 SVGAGI (reference sequence). The V gene lost 2 bases and the J gene lost 3 bases, with 7 bases spanning the gap. In nucleotides, the CDR3 is TGTGCCAGCAGTTACCAGGTAGAAGAGACCCAGTACTTC. Residues: CASSYQVEETQYF.

This sequence joins TRBV12-3 or TRBV12-4 and TRBJ2-3, with a weak D call TRBD2 (6 bases). Deletions cut 10 bases from V and 1 base from J, with 15 bases between. The CDR3 length is 14 residues. In DNA form, the CDR3 reads TGTGCCACCTCCGGGACTGGGGGCACAGATACGCAGTATTTT. Its protein product is CATSGTGGTDTQYF.

The J gene is TRBJ2-7, the V gene TRBV6-2 or TRBV6-3; a weak D match, TRBD1 (6 bases). The CDR3 is 12 amino acids. Germline V gene data show CDR1 as MNHEY and CDR2 as SVGEGT. The germline V and J ends were trimmed by 7 bases and 3 bases, with 10 bases remaining between them. The CDR3 DNA is TGTGCCAGCAAATACAGGGACTACGAGCAGTACTTC. Translating it yields CASKYRDYEQYF.

This clonotype has just a few counts. The rearrangement links TRBV7-2 to TRBJ2-1; TRBD2 matches 7 bases. Germline CDR1 SGHTA, CDR2 FQGNSA. With V trimmed by 5 bases and J by 13 bases, 11 bases remained unmatched. This CDR3 region has 13 residues. Here the CDR3 reads CASSPRDAGAQFF. DNA of the CDR3: TGTGCCAGCAGCCCAAGAGATGCGGGAGCTCAGTTCTTC.

Ten or more counts support this clonotype. The chain employs TRBV5-1 and TRBJ2-1, with D maybe TRBD2 (6 bases). In germline, CDR1 is SGHRS, CDR2 YFSETQ. This CDR3 spans 14 amino acids. Trimming stripped 4 bases from V and 2 bases from J, with 10 bases between. CDR3 in DNA: TGCGCCAGCAGCAGGGGCGGGACCTACAATGAGCAGTTCTTC. This codes for CASSRGGTYNEQFF.